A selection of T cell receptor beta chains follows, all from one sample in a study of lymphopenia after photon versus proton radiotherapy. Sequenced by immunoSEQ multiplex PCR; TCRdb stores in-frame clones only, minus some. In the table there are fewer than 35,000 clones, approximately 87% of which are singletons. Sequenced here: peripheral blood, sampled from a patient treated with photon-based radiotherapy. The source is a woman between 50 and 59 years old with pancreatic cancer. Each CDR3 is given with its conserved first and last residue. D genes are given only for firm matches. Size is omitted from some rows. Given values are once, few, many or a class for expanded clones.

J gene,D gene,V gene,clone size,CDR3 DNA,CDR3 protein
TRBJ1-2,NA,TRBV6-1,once,TGTGCCAGCAGGGGGGGGATCTATGGCTACACCTTC,CASRGGIYGYTF
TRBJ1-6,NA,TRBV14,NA,TGTGCCAGCAGCTCCGGGACCATTCATTCACCCCTCCACTTT,CASSSGTIHSPLHF
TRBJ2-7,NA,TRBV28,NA,TGTGCCAGCAGTTTGGGGAGAGCCGGCTACGAGCAGTACTTC,CASSLGRAGYEQYF
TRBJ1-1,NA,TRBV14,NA,TGTGCCAGCAGCCAAGGGGGGGCAGGGGCCCCGCGTTTCTTT,CASSQGGAGAPRFF
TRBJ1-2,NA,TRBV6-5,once,TGTGCCAGCAGTTACTCGAACGATTATGGCTACACCTTC,CASSYSNDYGYTF
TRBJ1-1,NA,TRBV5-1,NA,TGCGCCAGCAGCCTCAGGTCAACCGGGAACACTGAAGCTTTCTTT,CASSLRSTGNTEAFF
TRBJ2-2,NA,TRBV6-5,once,TGTGCCAGCCGCTACGCGGGACAGTCGGGGGAGCTGTTTTTT,CASRYAGQSGELFF
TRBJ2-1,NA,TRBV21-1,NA,TGTGCCAGCAGCACTCTAGCGGGAGTCGACGATTCCTACAATGAGCAGTTCTTC,CASSTLAGVDDSYNEQFF
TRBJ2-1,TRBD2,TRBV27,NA,TGTGCCAGCAGTCCATCTAGCGGGTGGGGTAATGAGCAGTTCTTC,CASSPSSGWGNEQFF
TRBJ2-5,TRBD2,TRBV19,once,TGTGCCAGTAGTATGGAACGAAGACTAGCCCCAGGAGAGACCCAGTACTTC,CASSMERRLAPGETQYF
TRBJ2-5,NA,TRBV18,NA,TGTGCCAGCTCACGGATGGACAGCGCCCGAGGAAAAGAGACCCAGTACTTC,CASSRMDSARGKETQYF
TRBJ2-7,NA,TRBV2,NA,TGTGCCAGCAGTGAAGGGGTAGTCAACGAGCAGTACTTC,CASSEGVVNEQYF
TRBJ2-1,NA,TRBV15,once,TGTGCCACCAGCGAGAGAATCGGGGACGCGAACCTCTTC,CATSERIGDANLF
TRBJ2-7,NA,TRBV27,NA,TGTGCCAGCAGTGTAAAGCTCAGTGGGCCCGACGGCTCCTACGAGCAGTACTTC,CASSVKLSGPDGSYEQYF
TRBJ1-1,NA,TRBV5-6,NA,TGTGCCAGCAGCTTGGATTCAGGGCCCACTGAAGCTTTCTTT,CASSLDSGPTEAFF
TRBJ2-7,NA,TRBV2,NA,TGTGCCAGCAGTCCGAACTACGAGCAGTACTTC,CASSPNYEQYF
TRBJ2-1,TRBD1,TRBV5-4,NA,TGTGCCAGCAGGAGGCAGGGGGTCAATGAGCAGTTCTTC,CASRRQGVNEQFF
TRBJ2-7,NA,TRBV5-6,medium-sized,TGTGCCAGCAGCAGGGGGGGACCGGTCTCCTACGAGCAGTACTTC,CASSRGGPVSYEQYF
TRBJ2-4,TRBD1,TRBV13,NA,TGTGCCAGCAGCTTAGTCACAGGGGATTTAAACATTCAGTACTTC,CASSLVTGDLNIQYF
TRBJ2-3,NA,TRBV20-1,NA,TGCAGTGCTCCCCTCACAGATACGCAGTATTTT,CSAPLTDTQYF
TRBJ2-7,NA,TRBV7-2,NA,TGTGCCAGCAGCTTAGGAGGGAGTACCTACTTGCTCGAGCAGTACTTC,CASSLGGSTYLLEQYF
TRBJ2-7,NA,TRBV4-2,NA,TGTGCCAGCAGCCAGCTATCTAGATCAGGGGTCGGCTACGAGCAGTACTTC,CASSQLSRSGVGYEQYF
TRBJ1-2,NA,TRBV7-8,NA,TGTGCCAGCAGCTTAGGCGGACAGATCTATGGCTACACCTTC,CASSLGGQIYGYTF
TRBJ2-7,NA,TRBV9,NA,TGTGCCAGCAGCGTAGTTGAGGGGGCCTACGAGCAGTACTTC,CASSVVEGAYEQYF
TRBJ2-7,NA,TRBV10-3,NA,TGTGCCATCAGTGTAGGATCCTACGAGCAGTACTTC,CAISVGSYEQYF
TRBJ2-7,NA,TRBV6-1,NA,TGTGCCAGCAGTGCCTCCGGGACCCTACCTGGGCAGTACTTC,CASSASGTLPGQYF
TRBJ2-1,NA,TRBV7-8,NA,TGTGCCAGCAGCTGGGGGCCGAATCCCTCCTCGGACAATGAGCAGTTCTTC,CASSWGPNPSSDNEQFF
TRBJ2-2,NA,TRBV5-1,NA,TGCGCCAGCAGCGCGGGACAGTTGGGGACCGGGGAGCTGTTTTTT,CASSAGQLGTGELFF
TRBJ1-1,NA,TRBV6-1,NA,TGTGCCAGCAGTGAGGTCGGGAACACTGAAGCTTTCTTT,CASSEVGNTEAFF
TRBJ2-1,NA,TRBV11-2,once,TGTGCCAGCAGTTCCGGATCCGACAATGAGCAGTTCTTC,CASSSGSDNEQFF
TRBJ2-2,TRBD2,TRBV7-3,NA,TGTGCCAGCAGCTCAGCCGGGACTAGCGGTTCCGGGGAGCTGTTTTTT,CASSSAGTSGSGELFF
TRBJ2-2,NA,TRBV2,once,TGTGCCAGCAGTGAAAAGGGGCTAGACACCGGGGAGCTGTTTTTT,CASSEKGLDTGELFF
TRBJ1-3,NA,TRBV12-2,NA,TGTGCAAGTCGCTTAGCGGGGACAGGGCTCAGCTCTGGAAACACCATATATTTT,CASRLAGTGLSSGNTIYF
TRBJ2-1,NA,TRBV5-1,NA,TGCGCCAGCAGCTTGGATTCCGCCGGGGACGAGCAGTTCTTC,CASSLDSAGDEQFF
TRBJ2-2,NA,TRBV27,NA,TGTGCCAGCAGTTTGGGAGCGGGTGGTCCCGGGGAGCTGTTTTTT,CASSLGAGGPGELFF
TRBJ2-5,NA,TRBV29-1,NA,TGCAGCGTTGAAGTCGGAGAGACCCAGTACTTC,CSVEVGETQYF
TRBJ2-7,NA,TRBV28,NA,TGTGCCAGCAGTTTAGGAGCGGGCAGCCCCTACGAGCAGTACTTC,CASSLGAGSPYEQYF
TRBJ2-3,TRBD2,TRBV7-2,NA,TGTGCCAGCAGCTTAGTTCCACTAGCGGGACGGGCCAGGACGCAGTATTTT,CASSLVPLAGRARTQYF
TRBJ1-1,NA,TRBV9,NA,TGTGCCAGCAGCGCCCGACAGGAGATGAACACTGAAGCTTTCTTT,CASSARQEMNTEAFF
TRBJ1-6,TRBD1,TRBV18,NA,TGTGCCAGCTCAGCCCGGGACAGGGATAATTCACCCCTCCACTTT,CASSARDRDNSPLHF
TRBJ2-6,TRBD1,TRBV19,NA,TGTGCCAGTACCTATGGGGGACCGGGACAGGTTAAGGGGGCCAACGTCCTGACTTTC,CASTYGGPGQVKGANVLTF
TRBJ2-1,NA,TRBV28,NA,TGTGCCAGCAGCCCCCGGGACCCATACAATGAGCAGTTCTTC,CASSPRDPYNEQFF
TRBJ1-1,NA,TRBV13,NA,TGTGCCAGCAGCTTACGGGGGCTTGGACAGAACACTGAAGCTTTCTTT,CASSLRGLGQNTEAFF
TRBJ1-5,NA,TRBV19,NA,TGTGCCAGTACCGCGGGCGGGCTCAAGCCCCAGCATTTT,CASTAGGLKPQHF
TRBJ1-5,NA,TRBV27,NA,TGTGCCAGCAGTTTATCTGTAAATAGCAATCAGCCCCAGCATTTT,CASSLSVNSNQPQHF
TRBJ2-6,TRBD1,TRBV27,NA,TGTGCCAGCAAGATCACAGGGGACACCTCTGGGGCCAACGTCCTGACTTTC,CASKITGDTSGANVLTF
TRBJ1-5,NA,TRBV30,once,TGTGCCTGGAGTAGGACTGAGAATCAGCCCCAGCATTTT,CAWSRTENQPQHF
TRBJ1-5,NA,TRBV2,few,TGTGCCAGCAGAAAACAGGACAATCAGCCCCAGCATTTT,CASRKQDNQPQHF
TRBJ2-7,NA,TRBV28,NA,TGTGCCACCTTTGAGGCGGTGGGGCCGTACGAGCAGTACTTC,CATFEAVGPYEQYF
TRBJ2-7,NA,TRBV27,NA,TGTGCCAGCAGTTTATGGGCAGGCTACGAGCAGTACTTC,CASSLWAGYEQYF
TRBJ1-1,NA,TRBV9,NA,TGTGCCAGCAGCGTAGCAAAGTCTCAAGGGGCGAACACTGAAGCTTTCTTT,CASSVAKSQGANTEAFF
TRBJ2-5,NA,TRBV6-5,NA,TGTGCCAGCAGCCAAACACGGGGCAGGGCGAAGACCCAGTACTTC,CASSQTRGRAKTQYF
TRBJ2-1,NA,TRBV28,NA,TGTGCCAGCAGTTTAGGGCGGGAGCAGTTCTTC,CASSLGREQFF
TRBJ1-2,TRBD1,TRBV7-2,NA,TGTGCCAGCAGCTTAGGGGGGACAGGTGGATATGGCTACACCTTC,CASSLGGTGGYGYTF
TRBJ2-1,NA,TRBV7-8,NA,TGTGCCAGCAGCTTAGAACGAAGCTCCTACAATGAGCAGTTCTTC,CASSLERSSYNEQFF